The entry that follows covers one T cell receptor (beta chain) sequence. The germline CDR1 and CDR2 sequences are SGHVS and FQNEAQ. This CDR3 region has 15 residues. V shed 7 bases and J shed 0 bases, with 13 bases lying between them. Per the study methods: For nucleated cells, counts were estimated from reference gene primer amplification. Only in-frame clones appear in the TCRdb table, and some are missing; sequencing was by immunoSEQ multiplex PCR. D and trimming were read from the DNA, whereas the V and J calls and clone size are those reported in that table. Of 80,000 or so clones in the sample, 80% were seen once. These data belong to a study of blood T cell repertoires in COVID-19. The wider study: Whether acute or convalescent, the COVID-19 samples came from the United States, Italy and Spain. Nucleic acid was either cDNA or gDNA, and it came from T cells, B-cell-depleted T cells, or PBMCs.

This sequence was found in a woman in her 70s with acute or convalescent COVID-19. The gene calls are TRBV7-8 and TRBJ1-5; D perhaps matches TRBD1 (5 bases). Sequenced input: peripheral blood. CDR3 loop: CASTQGGFSNQPQHF. The CDR3 coding sequence is TGTGCCAGCACTCAGGGTGGTTTTAGCAATCAGCCCCAGCATTTT.